The T cell receptor beta chain described here comes from a study of blood T cell repertoires in COVID-19. About the study: The United States, Italy and Spain provided the acute and convalescent COVID-19 samples. The cDNA or gDNA used as material had been derived from T cells, B-cell-depleted T cells, or PBMCs.

Authors' processing steps: Researchers report that nucleated cell counts were estimated from reference gene primer amplification. The protocol was immunoSEQ multiplex PCR, while the TCRdb copy is restricted to in-frame clones and leaves out a portion. The V and J calls and clone size come from that table; D and trimming were worked out from the DNA. The sample shows some 30,000 clones, 80% to 90% of them seen only once. This clone has a single count. Sequenced sample: peripheral blood. This TCR was sampled from a human donor in a cohort sampled during active COVID-19.

CDR3 DNA sequence: TGTGCCAGCAGCCAAGCCGGATCGGGGGGGCTCGATGAGCAGTTCTTC. The encoded protein is CASSQAGSGGLDEQFF. The chain couples TRBV4-2 to TRBJ2-1; the match to TRBD2 covers 8 bases. The CDR3 spans 16 residues. The germline V gene has CDR1 LGHNA and CDR2 YNFKEQ. V was clipped by 1 base and J by 8 bases; unmatched bases: 10.